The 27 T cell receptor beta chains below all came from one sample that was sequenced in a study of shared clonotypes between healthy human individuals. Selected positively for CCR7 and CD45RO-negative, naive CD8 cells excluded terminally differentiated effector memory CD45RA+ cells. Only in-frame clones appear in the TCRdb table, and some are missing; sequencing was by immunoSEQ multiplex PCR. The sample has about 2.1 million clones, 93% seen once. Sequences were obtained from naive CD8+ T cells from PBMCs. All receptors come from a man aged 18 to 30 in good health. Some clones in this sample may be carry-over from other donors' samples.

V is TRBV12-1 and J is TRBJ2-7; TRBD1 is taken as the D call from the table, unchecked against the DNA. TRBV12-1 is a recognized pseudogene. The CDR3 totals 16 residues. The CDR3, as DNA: TGTGCCAGCAGCCTTCGCCCAGACAGGGGGCCCTACGAGCAGTACTTC. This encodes CASSLRPDRGPYEQYF.

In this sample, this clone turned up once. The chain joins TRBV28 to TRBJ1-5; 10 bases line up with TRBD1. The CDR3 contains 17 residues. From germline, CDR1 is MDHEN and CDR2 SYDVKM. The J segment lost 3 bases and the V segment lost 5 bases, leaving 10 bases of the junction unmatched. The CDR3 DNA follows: TGTGCCAGCAGTCTCCACTCCGGGACAGGGGTCAATCAGCCCCAGCATTTT. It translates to CASSLHSGTGVNQPQHF.

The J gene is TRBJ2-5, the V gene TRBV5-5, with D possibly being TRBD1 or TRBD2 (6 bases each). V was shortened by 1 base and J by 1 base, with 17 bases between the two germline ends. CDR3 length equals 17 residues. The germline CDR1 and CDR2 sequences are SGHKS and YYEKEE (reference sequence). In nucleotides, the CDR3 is TGTGCCAGCAGCTTGAGTGGAGGGGGTCACCTCCAAGAGACCCAGTACTTC. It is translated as CASSLSGGGHLQETQYF.

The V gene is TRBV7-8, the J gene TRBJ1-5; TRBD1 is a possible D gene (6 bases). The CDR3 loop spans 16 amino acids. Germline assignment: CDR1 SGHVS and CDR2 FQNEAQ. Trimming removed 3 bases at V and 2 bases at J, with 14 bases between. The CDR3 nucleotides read TGTGCCAGCAGCTTTGGGCGGCCAGGGGGCAATCAGCCCCAGCATTTT. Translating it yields CASSFGRPGGNQPQHF. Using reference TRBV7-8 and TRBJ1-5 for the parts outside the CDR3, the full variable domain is GAGVSQSPRYKVAKRGQDVALRCDPISGHVSLFWYQQALGQGPEFLTYFQNEAQLDKSGLPSDRFFAERPEGSVSTLKIQRTQQEDSAVYLCASSFGRPGGNQPQHFGDGTRLSIL.

CDR3 nucleotides: TGTGCCAGCAGTTTATCGATCGGGACAGGGGAGTACGAGCAGTACTTC. Translated: CASSLSIGTGEYEQYF. The V and J genes are TRBV27 and TRBJ2-7; 10 bases are shared with TRBD1. This CDR3 is 16 amino acids long. Germline assignment: CDR1 MNHEY and CDR2 SMNVEV (reference sequence). Trimming at V came to 0 bases and at J to 4 bases, leaving 6 bases not matched to a gene.

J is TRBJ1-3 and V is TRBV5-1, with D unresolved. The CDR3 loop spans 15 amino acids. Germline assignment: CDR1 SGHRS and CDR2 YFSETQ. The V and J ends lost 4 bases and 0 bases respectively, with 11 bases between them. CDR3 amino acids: CASSPYRDSGNTIYF. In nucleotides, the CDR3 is TGCGCCAGCAGCCCCTATCGGGACTCTGGAAACACCATATATTTT.

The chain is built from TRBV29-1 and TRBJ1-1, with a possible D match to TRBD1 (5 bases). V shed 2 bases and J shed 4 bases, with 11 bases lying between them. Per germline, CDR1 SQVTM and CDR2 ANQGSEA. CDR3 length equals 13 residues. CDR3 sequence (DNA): TGCAGCGTTGAATCCAGGGCCAGCACTGAAGCTTTCTTT. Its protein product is CSVESRASTEAFF.

CDR3 loop: CASSPPVEQDQAGETQYF. Here the CDR3 DNA reads TGTGCCAGCAGCCCCCCAGTAGAGCAAGATCAAGCGGGGGAGACCCAGTACTTC. This rearrangement joins TRBV7-9 to TRBJ2-5; 7 bases map to TRBD2. CDR3 length: 18 residues. CDR1 and CDR2 from the germline V gene are SEHNR and FQNEAQ (reference sequence). The ends lost 5 bases at V and 5 bases at J; junction bases unmatched: 20.

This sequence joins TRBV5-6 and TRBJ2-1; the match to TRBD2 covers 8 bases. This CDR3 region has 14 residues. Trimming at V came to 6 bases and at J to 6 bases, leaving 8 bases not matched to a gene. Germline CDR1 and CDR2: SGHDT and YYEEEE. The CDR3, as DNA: TGTGCCAGCACCCTTCTGCGGGAGGTCAATGAGCAGTTCTTC. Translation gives CASTLLREVNEQFF.

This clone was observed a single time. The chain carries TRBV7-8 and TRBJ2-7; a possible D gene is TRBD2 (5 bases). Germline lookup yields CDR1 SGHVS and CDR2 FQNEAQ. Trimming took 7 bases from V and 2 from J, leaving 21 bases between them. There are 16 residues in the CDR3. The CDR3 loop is CASTNVKEGSPYEQYF. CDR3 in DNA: TGTGCCAGCACAAACGTAAAAGAGGGAAGCCCCTACGAGCAGTACTTC.

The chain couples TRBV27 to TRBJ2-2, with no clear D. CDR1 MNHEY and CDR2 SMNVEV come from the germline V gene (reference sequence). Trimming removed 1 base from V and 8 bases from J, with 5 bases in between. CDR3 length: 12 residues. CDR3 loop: CASSLYNGELFF. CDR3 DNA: TGTGCCAGCAGTTTATACAATGGGGAGCTGTTTTTT.

The CDR3: CASSVGSFTYSTDTQYF. CDR3 nucleotides: TGTGCCAGCAGCGTAGGCAGCTTTACTTACTCCACAGATACGCAGTATTTT. The chain carries TRBV9 and TRBJ2-3; D is unresolved. Trimming cost V 0 bases and J 2 bases, with 16 bases left between them. From germline, CDR1 is SGDLS and CDR2 YYNGEE. There are 17 residues in the CDR3.

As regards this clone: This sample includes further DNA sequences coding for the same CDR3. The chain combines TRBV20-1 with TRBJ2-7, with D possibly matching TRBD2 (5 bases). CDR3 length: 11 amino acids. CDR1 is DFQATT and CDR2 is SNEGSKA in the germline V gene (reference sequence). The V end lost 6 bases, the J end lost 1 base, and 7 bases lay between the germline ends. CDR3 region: CSARASYEQYF. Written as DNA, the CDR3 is TGCAGTGCGCGGGCGTCCTACGAGCAGTACTTC.

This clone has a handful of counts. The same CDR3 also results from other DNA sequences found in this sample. CDR3 sequence: CASSLGTANQPQHF. Here the CDR3 DNA reads TGTGCCAGCAGTTTAGGCACAGCCAATCAGCCCCAGCATTTT. The J gene is TRBJ1-5, the V gene TRBV27, with no clear D. Germline V CDR1 and CDR2: MNHEY, SMNVEV (reference sequence). This CDR3 comprises 14 residues. The germline V and J ends were trimmed by 2 bases and 3 bases, with 8 bases remaining between them.

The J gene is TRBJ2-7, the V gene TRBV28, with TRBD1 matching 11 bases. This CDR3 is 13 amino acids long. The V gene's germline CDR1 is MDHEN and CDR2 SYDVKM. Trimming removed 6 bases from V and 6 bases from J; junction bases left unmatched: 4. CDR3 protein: CASRDRGRFEQYF. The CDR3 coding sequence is TGTGCCAGCAGGGACAGGGGGCGATTCGAGCAGTACTTC. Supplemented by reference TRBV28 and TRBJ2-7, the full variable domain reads DVKVTQSSRYLVKRTGEKVFLECVQDMDHENMFWYRQDPGLGLRLIYFSYDVKMKEKGDIPEGYSVSREKKERFSLILESASTNQTSMYLCASRDRGRFEQYFGPGTRLTVT.

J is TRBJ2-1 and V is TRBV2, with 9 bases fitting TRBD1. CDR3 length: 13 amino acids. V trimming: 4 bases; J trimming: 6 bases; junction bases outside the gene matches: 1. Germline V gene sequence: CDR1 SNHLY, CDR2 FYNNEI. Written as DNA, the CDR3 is TGTGCCAGCAGTGGGGGACAGGGCAATGAGCAGTTCTTC. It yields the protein CASSGGQGNEQFF.

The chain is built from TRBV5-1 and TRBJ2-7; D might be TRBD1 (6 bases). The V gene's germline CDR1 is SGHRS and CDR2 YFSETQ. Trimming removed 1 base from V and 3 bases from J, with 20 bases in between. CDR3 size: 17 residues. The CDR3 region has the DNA TGCGCCAGCAGCTTGACAGGGACGTTAGAGAAACTCTACGAGCAGTACTTC. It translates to CASSLTGTLEKLYEQYF.

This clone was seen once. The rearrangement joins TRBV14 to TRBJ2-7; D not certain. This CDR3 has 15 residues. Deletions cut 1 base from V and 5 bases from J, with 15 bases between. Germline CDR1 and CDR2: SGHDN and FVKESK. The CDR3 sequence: CASSQVGPVQDEQYF. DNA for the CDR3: TGTGCCAGCAGCCAAGTAGGGCCAGTCCAAGACGAGCAGTACTTC.

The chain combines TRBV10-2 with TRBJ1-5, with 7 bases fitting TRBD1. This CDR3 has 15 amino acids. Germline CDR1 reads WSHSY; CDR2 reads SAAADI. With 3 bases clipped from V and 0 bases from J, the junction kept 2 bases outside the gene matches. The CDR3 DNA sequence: TGCGCCAGCAGTGAACAGGGGAATAGCAATCAGCCCCAGCATTTT. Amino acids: CASSEQGNSNQPQHF.

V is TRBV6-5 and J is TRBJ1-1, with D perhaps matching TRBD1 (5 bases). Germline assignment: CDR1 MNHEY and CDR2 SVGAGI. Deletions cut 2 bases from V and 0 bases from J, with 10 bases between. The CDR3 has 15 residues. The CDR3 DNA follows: TGTGCCAGCAGTTACGACAGCCGCTTGAACACTGAAGCTTTCTTT. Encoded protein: CASSYDSRLNTEAFF.

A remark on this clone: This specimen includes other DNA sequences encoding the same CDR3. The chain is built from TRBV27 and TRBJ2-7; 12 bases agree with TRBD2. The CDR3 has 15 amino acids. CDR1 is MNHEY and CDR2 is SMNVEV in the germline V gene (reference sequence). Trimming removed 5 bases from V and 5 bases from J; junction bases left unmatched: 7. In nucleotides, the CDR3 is TGTGCCAGCAGTCCGCTAGCGGGAGGGCCCGACGAGCAGTACTTC. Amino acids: CASSPLAGGPDEQYF.

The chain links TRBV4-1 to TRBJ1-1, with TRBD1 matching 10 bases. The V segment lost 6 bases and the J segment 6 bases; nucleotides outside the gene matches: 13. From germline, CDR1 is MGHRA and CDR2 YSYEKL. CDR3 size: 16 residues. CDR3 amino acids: CASRRPGTGAGAEAFF. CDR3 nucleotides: TGCGCCAGCAGGCGTCCCGGGACAGGGGCTGGCGCTGAAGCTTTCTTT.

The CDR3 coding sequence is TGTGCCAGTAGCCTAAGGACAGTACTGAACACTGAAGCTTTCTTT. Protein sequence: CASSLRTVLNTEAFF. V is TRBV19 and J is TRBJ1-1, with D possibly matching TRBD1 (6 bases). The length of the CDR3 is 15 residues. Trimming took off 6 bases at V and 0 bases at J, with 14 bases between the two ends. Germline CDR1 is LNHDA and CDR2 is SQIVND (reference sequence).

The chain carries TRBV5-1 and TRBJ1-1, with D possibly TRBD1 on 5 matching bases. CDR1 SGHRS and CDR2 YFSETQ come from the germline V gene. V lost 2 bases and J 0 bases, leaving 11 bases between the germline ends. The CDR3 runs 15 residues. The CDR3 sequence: CASSFVGGLNTEAFF. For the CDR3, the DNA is TGCGCCAGCAGCTTCGTGGGGGGACTGAACACTGAAGCTTTCTTT.

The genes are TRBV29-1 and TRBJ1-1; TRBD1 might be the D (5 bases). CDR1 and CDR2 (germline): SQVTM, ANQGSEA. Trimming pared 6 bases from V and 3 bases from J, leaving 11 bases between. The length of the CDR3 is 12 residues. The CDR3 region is CSVQGSDTEAFF. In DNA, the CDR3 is TGCAGCGTCCAGGGTTCCGACACTGAAGCTTTCTTT. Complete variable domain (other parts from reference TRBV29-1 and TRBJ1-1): SAVISQKPSRDICQRGTSLTIQCQVDSQVTMMFWYRQQPGQSLTLIATANQGSEATYESGFVIDKFPISRPNLTFSTLTVSNMSPEDSSIYLCSVQGSDTEAFFGQGTRLTVV.

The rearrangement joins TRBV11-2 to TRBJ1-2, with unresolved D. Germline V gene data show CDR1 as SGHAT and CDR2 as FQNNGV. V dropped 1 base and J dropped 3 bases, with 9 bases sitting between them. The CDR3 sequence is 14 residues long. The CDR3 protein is CASSLVASYYGYTF. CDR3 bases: TGTGCCAGCAGCTTAGTTGCCAGCTACTATGGCTACACCTTC.

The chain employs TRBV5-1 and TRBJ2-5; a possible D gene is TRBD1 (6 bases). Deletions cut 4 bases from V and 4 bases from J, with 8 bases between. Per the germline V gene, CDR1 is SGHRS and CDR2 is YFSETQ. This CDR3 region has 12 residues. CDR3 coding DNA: TGCGCCAGCAGCCCAGGGGTAGAGACCCAGTACTTC. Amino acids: CASSPGVETQYF.